This TCR beta chain was identified in a study of neurological immune-mediated disorders (dated by TCRdb to the late 2010s). Looking at the study overall: Among the approximately 34 multiple sclerosis patients, relapsing-remitting MS accounted for around 30 and secondary progressive MS accounted for 3. Using UMI-based sequencing, the study compared peripheral blood TCR-beta repertoires from patients with HTLV-I-associated myelopathy (HAM/TSP), patients with multiple sclerosis, and healthy controls. Longitudinal samples, technical triplicates and paired sorted CD4+ and CD8+ T-cell subsets, alongside PBMC samples, were included among the approximately 99 TCR-beta libraries. The cohort included about 66 subjects: about 14 with HAM/TSP, some 34 with multiple sclerosis, and 20 healthy controls.

Per the germline V gene (reference sequence), MNHEY is the CDR1 and SMNVEV is the CDR2. Including cysteine and phenylalanine, the CDR3 has 16 amino acids. Kept here is only the CDR3 DNA, which spans 48 bases and is read in frame from base 1. Here V drops 1 base and J drops 7 bases, and the junction holds 7 bases not matched to any gene. This clonotype occurred many times. The antigen it recognizes is unknown. No clone much larger than this one lies a single base away; base qualities are absent. For the sorted-subset TCR libraries, the starting material was roughly 1 million sorted CD4+ or CD8+ T cells. The multiple sclerosis patients were enrolled in a US clinical protocol that evaluated disease progression with magnetic resonance imaging. Peripheral blood was subjected to Ficoll-Hypaque density gradient centrifugation to isolate PBMCs, which were then cryopreserved in liquid nitrogen. The study also sequenced paired sorted CD4+ and CD8+ subsets from healthy controls, HAM/TSP patients and MS patients.

Broader findings and caveats from the paper: Expanded clones from different subjects shared no identical CDR3 amino acid sequences, which suggests that TCR-beta repertoires were private in all groups. Repertoires from 18 of 34 MS patients were grouped by phylogenetic analysis into a cluster of related CDR3 sequences, suggesting a possible repertoire-level signature. No clinical or MRI features were associated with the MS cluster, and the authors said that larger cohorts are needed. TCR clonal expansion was highest in HAM/TSP patients and lowest in MS patients, with MS patients falling below even healthy controls.

cDNA was synthesized by template-switch 5'RACE using a primer carrying a 10-nucleotide random unique molecular identifier by which each TCR transcript was tagged. Each sequencing run produced over 200 million TCR-beta sequences covering 15-18 subjects. The RNeasy kit was used to extract total RNA. The KAPA Real-time Library Amplification kit was used to amplify TCR-beta VDJ regions with primers for the TCR constant region and the 5'RACE anchor. Sample indexes and Illumina adaptors were added in a first PCR, after which library yield was increased in a second PCR. After Ampure bead purification, the TCR product of roughly 650 bp was size-selected on a 2% E-gel SizeSelection system. Before pooling, library quality was assessed on a Bioanalyzer, concentration was determined with Qubit, and library quantification was performed with the Kapa Library Quantification kit. An Illumina HiSeq 2500 sequenced the libraries paired-end 2 x 150 bp. To increase sequence diversity, roughly 24-31% phiX was spiked into each library pool. Under the source paper's analysis protocol: The UMI-based MiGEC pipeline processed quality-filtered reads and removed over 80% of raw TCR sequences during error correction. VDJ genes were aligned to IMGT germline references, and clonotypes were defined by unique CDR3 amino acid sequence plus V-J genes. VDJtools evaluated clonal expansion, Shannon diversity and CDR3 relatedness (CalcPairwiseDistances, ClusterSamples); CLCbio workbench built phylogenetic trees. Expanded clones were defined as having at least 8 unique UMIs, based on coefficient-of-variation modelling across technical triplicates. TCRdb trimmed public reads at Q25 via fastp, called clones via MiXCR and kept in-frame beta chains. Here each entry gathers all rows of one CDR3 protein and keeps the most common genes and DNA. TCRdb's processing, not the study's, gives the V and J calls here. A total of about 21,000 distinct CDR3 sequences appear in this sample, about 18% of them only once. The ten largest clones represent 6% to 8% of the sample.

Recombination linked TRBV27 to TRBJ2-1; 10 bases in the junction line up with TRBD2. The TCR comes from a woman aged 18-35 years with multiple sclerosis. Material: CD8+ T cells from blood. This receptor carries the CDR3 CASSLFLSGGGNEQFF. The DNA sequence is as follows: TGTGCCAGCAGTTTATTTTTGAGCGGGGGGGGGAATGAGCAGTTCTTC.